The rows below give T cell receptor beta chains drawn from one sample of a study of T cell responses to AZD1222 COVID-19 vaccine. TCRdb's table, derived via immunoSEQ multiplex PCR, lists solely in-frame clones and lacks some. The sample holds about 180,000 clones, 94% seen once. The sequencing used peripheral blood, collected 28 days after the second AZD1222 dose. These receptor sequences come from an adult who received the AZD1222 COVID-19 vaccine. CDR3s include the opening cysteine and the closing phenylalanine or tryptophan. Each record gives: J gene, V gene, D gene, clone size, CDR3 DNA, CDR3 protein. D genes are given only for firm matches. Not all rows give a size; the values are once, few, many and, for expanded clones, a class.

j_call: TRBJ1-4; v_call: TRBV14; d_call: -; clone_size: -; cdr3_nt: TGTGCCAGCAGCCAAGTGAGAGGGTTGGGGGAAAAACTGTTTTTT; cdr3_aa: CASSQVRGLGEKLFF
j_call: TRBJ1-4; v_call: TRBV5-8; d_call: TRBD1; clone_size: -; cdr3_nt: TGTGCCAGCAGCCGGGACAGTGATAATGAAAAACTGTTTTTT; cdr3_aa: CASSRDSDNEKLFF
j_call: TRBJ2-1; v_call: TRBV24-1; d_call: -; clone_size: -; cdr3_nt: TGTGCCACCAGTGATAGTCGGCGTGAGCAGTTCTTC; cdr3_aa: CATSDSRREQFF
j_call: TRBJ1-2; v_call: TRBV3-1/TRBV3-2; d_call: -; clone_size: -; cdr3_nt: TGTGCCAGCAGCCGAGGGGAGAATGGCTACACCTTC; cdr3_aa: CASSRGENGYTF
j_call: TRBJ2-7; v_call: TRBV10-3; d_call: -; clone_size: once; cdr3_nt: TGTGCCATCAGTGACAGGCTCTCCTACGAGCAGTACTTC; cdr3_aa: CAISDRLSYEQYF
j_call: TRBJ1-1; v_call: TRBV6-5; d_call: -; clone_size: -; cdr3_nt: TGTGCCAGTGTCTTCGTAATATACAGGAACACTGAAGCTTTCTTT; cdr3_aa: CASVFVIYRNTEAFF
j_call: TRBJ2-3; v_call: TRBV7-3; d_call: TRBD2; clone_size: -; cdr3_nt: TGTGCCAGCAGTAAAAGCGGGGGGCGGAACACAGATACGCAGTATTTT; cdr3_aa: CASSKSGGRNTDTQYF
j_call: TRBJ2-1; v_call: TRBV5-1; d_call: -; clone_size: -; cdr3_nt: TGCGCCAGCAGCTTATCCACAGCCTACAATGAGCAGTTCTTC; cdr3_aa: CASSLSTAYNEQFF
j_call: TRBJ2-2; v_call: TRBV3-1/TRBV3-2; d_call: -; clone_size: -; cdr3_nt: TGTGCCAGCAGCCTCCGAGGAAGGGCAGACCTAACCCAGGACTCCAGGGCCACCGGGGAGCTGTTTTTT; cdr3_aa: CASSLRGRADLTQDSRATGELFF
j_call: TRBJ2-7; v_call: TRBV5-6; d_call: TRBD2; clone_size: -; cdr3_nt: TGTGCCAGCAGCTTGGGTAGCGGGAGCGCGAGCTCCTACGAGCAGTACTTC; cdr3_aa: CASSLGSGSASSYEQYF
j_call: TRBJ1-3; v_call: TRBV7-9; d_call: -; clone_size: -; cdr3_nt: TGTGCCAGCAGCTTTATACTGACATACTCTGGAAACACCATATATTTT; cdr3_aa: CASSFILTYSGNTIYF
j_call: TRBJ1-4; v_call: TRBV25-1; d_call: -; clone_size: -; cdr3_nt: TGTGCCAGCAGCGACGAAGGTCACACGAATGAAAAACTGTTTTTT; cdr3_aa: CASSDEGHTNEKLFF
j_call: TRBJ2-3; v_call: TRBV6-4; d_call: -; clone_size: -; cdr3_nt: TGTGCCAGCAGTGACTCCGGCGGAACAGATACGCAGTATTTT; cdr3_aa: CASSDSGGTDTQYF
j_call: TRBJ1-3; v_call: TRBV12-3/TRBV12-4; d_call: -; clone_size: -; cdr3_nt: TGTGCCAGCAGTTCCAGACAGTCGGACACCATATATTTT; cdr3_aa: CASSSRQSDTIYF
j_call: TRBJ1-4; v_call: TRBV19; d_call: TRBD1; clone_size: -; cdr3_nt: TGTGCCAGCCGGAGGGGGCGCGAAAAACTGTTTTTT; cdr3_aa: CASRRGREKLFF
j_call: TRBJ2-1; v_call: TRBV27; d_call: -; clone_size: once; cdr3_nt: TGTGCCAGCAGTTTAAAAGATCTACGGAGGTCCTACAATGAGCAGTTCTTC; cdr3_aa: CASSLKDLRRSYNEQFF
j_call: TRBJ1-5; v_call: TRBV19; d_call: -; clone_size: -; cdr3_nt: TGTGCCAGTAGTAGGGGCTGGGCAGTAGTTAATAGCAATCAGCCCCAGCATTTT; cdr3_aa: CASSRGWAVVNSNQPQHF
j_call: TRBJ1-2; v_call: TRBV11-3; d_call: -; clone_size: once; cdr3_nt: TGTGCCAGCAGCTTATCAGGGGCCGGCTATGGCTACACCTTC; cdr3_aa: CASSLSGAGYGYTF
j_call: TRBJ1-4; v_call: TRBV5-6; d_call: TRBD1; clone_size: -; cdr3_nt: TGTGCCAGCAGCCGGTCGGGACAGACCGCAACTAATGAAAAACTGTTTTTT; cdr3_aa: CASSRSGQTATNEKLFF
j_call: TRBJ2-7; v_call: TRBV27; d_call: -; clone_size: -; cdr3_nt: TGTGCCAGCAGTTTACCGAGCTACGAGCAGTACTTC; cdr3_aa: CASSLPSYEQYF
j_call: TRBJ1-4; v_call: TRBV2; d_call: TRBD1; clone_size: -; cdr3_nt: TGTGCCAGCAGTGTCCAGGGGGCATGGGAAAAACTGTTTTTT; cdr3_aa: CASSVQGAWEKLFF
j_call: TRBJ2-5; v_call: TRBV5-1; d_call: -; clone_size: -; cdr3_nt: TGCGCCAGCAGCCCTCTTGGCGGATTTCAGGAGACCCAGTACTTC; cdr3_aa: CASSPLGGFQETQYF
j_call: TRBJ1-5; v_call: TRBV5-8; d_call: -; clone_size: -; cdr3_nt: TGTGCCAGCAGCTCGTGGGGCCTCCGGAGACAGCCCCAGCATTTT; cdr3_aa: CASSSWGLRRQPQHF
j_call: TRBJ2-1; v_call: TRBV5-5; d_call: -; clone_size: -; cdr3_nt: TGTGCCAGCAGCCGGACGGCCAAAGACCTTAATGAGCAGTTCTTC; cdr3_aa: CASSRTAKDLNEQFF
j_call: TRBJ1-1; v_call: TRBV28; d_call: -; clone_size: -; cdr3_nt: TGTGCCAGCAGTTTTAGTCTGGGTGAAGCTTTCTTT; cdr3_aa: CASSFSLGEAFF
j_call: TRBJ1-1; v_call: TRBV24-1; d_call: TRBD1; clone_size: -; cdr3_nt: TGTGCCACCAGGGGAACAGGGGATGAAGCTTTCTTT; cdr3_aa: CATRGTGDEAFF
j_call: TRBJ2-7; v_call: TRBV19; d_call: TRBD2; clone_size: -; cdr3_nt: TGTGCCAGTAGTACGGGACTAGCTGGCTCCTACGAGCAGTACTTC; cdr3_aa: CASSTGLAGSYEQYF
j_call: TRBJ2-7; v_call: TRBV9; d_call: TRBD2; clone_size: -; cdr3_nt: TGTGCCAGCAGCGTAGGTCGGGGGGGCGATTACGAGCAGTACTTC; cdr3_aa: CASSVGRGGDYEQYF
j_call: TRBJ2-3; v_call: TRBV7-2; d_call: TRBD2; clone_size: -; cdr3_nt: TGTGCCAGCAGCCCGCGACTAGCGGCGTTCACAGATACGCAGTATTTT; cdr3_aa: CASSPRLAAFTDTQYF